This T cell receptor (beta chain) was captured by sequencing in a study of cytomegalovirus exposure and HLA in healthy donors. For the study at large: From some 180 million T cells, an earlier analysis saw roughly 110 million unique TCR beta sequences.

Study-wide results and limits: It was taken for granted in presence/absence analyses that sequencing depth across donors was roughly uniform. Later analysis showed most CMV-associated TCR beta chains appearing HLA-restricted. Follow-up analysis found HLA locus-dependent TCR association rates, highest for DRB1 and lowest for HLA-C.

This CDR3 spans 12 amino acids. CDR1 and CDR2 from the germline V gene are MNHEY and SMNVEV (reference sequence). Germline trimming cut 8 bases from V and 8 bases from J; bases unmatched to any gene: 8. The PCR was carried out with 60 Vbeta primers and 13 Jbeta primers. The repertoire was sequenced with immunoSEQ multiplex PCR; TCRdb's copy has only in-frame clones and lacks some. The table lists more than 150,000 clones, 65% to 85% of them singletons, with around 1.4% in the top ten. As regards this clone: Its cognate antigen is unknown.

This TCR was sampled from a girl aged 10 to 17 in good health and CMV-seropositive. The V gene is TRBV27, the J gene TRBJ1-2; 7 bases line up with TRBD1. The sequencing input was PBMCs. The DNA of the CDR3 is TGTGCCAGCCGACAGGGTCGGGAGGGCTACACCTTC. It yields the protein CASRQGREGYTF.